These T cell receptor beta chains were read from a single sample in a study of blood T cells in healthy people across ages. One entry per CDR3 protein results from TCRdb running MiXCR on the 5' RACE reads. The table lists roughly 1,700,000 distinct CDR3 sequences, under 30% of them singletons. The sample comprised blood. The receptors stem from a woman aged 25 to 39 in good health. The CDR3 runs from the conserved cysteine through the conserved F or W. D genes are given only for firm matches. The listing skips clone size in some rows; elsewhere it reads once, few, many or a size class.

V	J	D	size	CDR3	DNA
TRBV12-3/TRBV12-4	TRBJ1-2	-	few	CASRPLDRMTYGYTF	TGTGCCAGCAGGCCCCTTGACAGGATGACCTATGGCTACACCTTC
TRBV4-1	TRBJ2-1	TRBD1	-	CASSQDVRGHEQFF	TGCGCCAGCAGCCAAGATGTAAGGGGGCATGAGCAGTTCTTC
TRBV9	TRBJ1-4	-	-	CASSPRWGKNEKLFF	TGTGCCAGCAGCCCTCGTTGGGGCAAGAATGAAAAACTGTTTTTT
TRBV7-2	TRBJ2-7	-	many	CASSLEASPHYEQYF	TGTGCCAGCAGCTTAGAGGCTAGCCCTCACTACGAGCAGTACTTC
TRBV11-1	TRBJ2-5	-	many	CASSLEGFQETQYF	TGTGCCAGCAGCTTAGAAGGTTTCCAAGAGACCCAGTACTTC
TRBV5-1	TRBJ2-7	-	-	CASSQQGYEHYF	TGCGCCAGCTCCCAACAGGGTTACGAGCACTACTTC
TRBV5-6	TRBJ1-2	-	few	CASSLAGGAKWVDGYTF	TGTGCCAGCAGCTTGGCCGGGGGCGCAAAGTGGGTGGATGGCTACACCTTC
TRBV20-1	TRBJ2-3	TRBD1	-	CSALGGYTDTQYF	TGCAGTGCCCTAGGGGGCTACACAGATACGCAGTATTTT
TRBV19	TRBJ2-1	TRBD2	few	CASTRAGANNEQFF	TGTGCCAGTACTCGAGCGGGGGCAAACAATGAGCAGTTCTTC
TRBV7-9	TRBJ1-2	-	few	CASSPPGTYVYGYTF	TGTGCCAGCAGCCCCCCTGGGACATACGTCTATGGCTACACCTTC
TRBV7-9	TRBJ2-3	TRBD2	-	CASSPALAGGGDTQYF	TGTGCCAGCAGCCCTGCGCTAGCGGGAGGAGGAGATACGCAGTATTTT
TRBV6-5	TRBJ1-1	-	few	CASRDRRTEAFF	TGTGCCAGCAGAGACAGGCGCACTGAAGCTTTCTTT
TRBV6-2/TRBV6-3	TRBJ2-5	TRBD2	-	CASERGGETQYF	TGTGCCAGCGAGCGGGGGGGAGAGACCCAGTACTTC
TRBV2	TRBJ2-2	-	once	CASSELPAGELFF	TGTGCCAGCAGTGAACTTCCGGCCGGGGAGCTGTTTTTT
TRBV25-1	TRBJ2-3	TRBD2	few	CASIGTSGSDTQYF	TGTGCCAGCATCGGGACTAGCGGATCAGATACGCAGTATTTT
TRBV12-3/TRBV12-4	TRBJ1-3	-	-	CASSATRGNTIYF	TGTGCCAGCAGCGCCACTCGGGGAAACACCATATATTTT
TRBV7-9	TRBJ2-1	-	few	CASSSQPNEQFF	TGTGCCAGCAGCTCGCAGCCGAATGAGCAGTTCTTC
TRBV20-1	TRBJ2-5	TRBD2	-	CSARDYTSGTYNEQYF	TGCAGTGCTAGAGATTATACTAGCGGGACCTACAATGAGCAGTACTTC
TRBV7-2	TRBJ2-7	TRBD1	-	CAGSPQGAFYEQYF	TGTGCCGGCAGTCCACAGGGGGCGTTCTACGAGCAGTACTTC
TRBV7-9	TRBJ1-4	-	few	CASSPKGTNEKLFF	TGTGCCAGCAGTCCGAAGGGGACTAATGAAAAGCTGTTTTTT
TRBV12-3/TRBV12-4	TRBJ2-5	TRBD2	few	CASTPGLAGPQYF	TGTGCCAGCACTCCGGGACTAGCGGGTCCCCAGTACTTC
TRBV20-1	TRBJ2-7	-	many	CSASGASSYEQYF	TGCAGTGCTTCCGGGGCCAGCTCCTACGAGCAGTACTTC
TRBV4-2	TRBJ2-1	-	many	CASSLANEKFF	TGTGCCAGCAGCCTCGCGAATGAAAAGTTCTTC
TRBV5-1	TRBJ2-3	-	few	CASSLEQGSTDTQYF	TGCGCCAGCAGCTTGGAACAGGGATCCACAGATACGCAGTATTTT
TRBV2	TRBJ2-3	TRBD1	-	CASSPQGYFDTQYF	TGTGCCAGCAGTCCACAGGGGTATTTCGATACGCAGTATTTT
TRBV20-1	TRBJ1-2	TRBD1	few	CSAREFTGVGGYTF	TGCAGTGCTAGAGAATTTACAGGGGTTGGTGGCTACACCTTC
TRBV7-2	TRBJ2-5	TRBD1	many	CASSEMGQFQETQYF	TGTGCCAGCAGCGAGATGGGACAGTTCCAAGAGACCCAGTACTTC
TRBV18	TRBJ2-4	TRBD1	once	CASSPGQVEIQYF	TGTGCCAGCTCACCGGGACAGGTTGAGATCCAGTACTTC
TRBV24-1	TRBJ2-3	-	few	CATSDPRGSSTDTQYF	TGTGCCACCAGTGACCCGCGGGGCTCAAGCACAGATACGCAGTATTTT
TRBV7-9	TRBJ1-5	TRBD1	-	CASSSPPGQGNQPQHF	TGTGCCAGCAGCTCACCTCCGGGACAGGGTAATCAGCCCCAGCATTTT
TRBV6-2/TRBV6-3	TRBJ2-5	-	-	CASSMTRETQYF	TGTGCCAGCAGTATGACCCGGGAGACCCAGTACTTC
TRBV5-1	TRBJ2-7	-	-	CASSPRVGRLEQYF	TGCGCCAGCAGCCCCCGGGTGGGACGGCTGGAGCAGTACTTC
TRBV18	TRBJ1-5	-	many	CASSPDPNQPQHF	TGTGCCAGCTCACCAGATCCCAATCAGCCCCAGCATTTT
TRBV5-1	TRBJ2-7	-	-	CTSSLDPSTSYEQYF	TGCACCAGCAGCTTGGATCCGTCAACCTCCTACGAGCAGTACTTC
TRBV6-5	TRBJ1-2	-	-	CASSQRDAGGYGYTF	TGTGCCAGTAGTCAACGGGACGCCGGGGGCTATGGCTACACCTTC
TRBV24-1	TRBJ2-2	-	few	CATSDPRDVSGELFF	TGTGCCACCAGTGACCCTCGGGACGTGTCCGGGGAGCTGTTTTTT
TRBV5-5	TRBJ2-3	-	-	CASSLDYGGQDTQYF	TGTGCCAGCAGCTTGGATTATGGAGGACAAGATACGCAGTATTTT
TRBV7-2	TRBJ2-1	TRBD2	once	CASSSPTSGSLKNEQFF	TGTGCCAGCAGCTCTCCGACTAGCGGGAGCCTAAAGAATGAGCAGTTCTTC
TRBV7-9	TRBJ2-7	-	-	CASSLGSGAEQYF	TGTGCCAGCAGCTTAGGGTCGGGGGCCGAGCAGTACTTC
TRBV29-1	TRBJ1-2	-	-	CSVGGPRPGDGYTF	TGCAGCGTTGGTGGGCCCCGCCCCGGGGATGGCTACACCTTC
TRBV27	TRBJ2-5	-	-	CASGAGPGSLETQYF	TGTGCCAGCGGCGCCGGGCCCGGTTCGTTGGAGACCCAGTACTTC
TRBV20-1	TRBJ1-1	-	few	CSARDLGRYTEAFF	TGCAGTGCTAGAGATCTGGGTCGGTACACTGAAGCTTTCTTT
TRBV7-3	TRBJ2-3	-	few	CASRGNGGTQYF	TGTGCCTCCCGGGGAAATGGGGGTACGCAGTATTTT
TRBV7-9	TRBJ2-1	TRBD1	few	CASSLGGQGAYNEQFF	TGTGCCAGCAGCTTAGGGGGACAGGGGGCCTACAATGAGCAGTTCTTC
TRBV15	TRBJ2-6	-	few	CATSRGEDRSGANVLTF	TGTGCCACCAGCAGAGGGGAAGACCGCTCTGGGGCCAACGTCCTGACTTTC
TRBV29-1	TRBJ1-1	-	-	CSVERAPTAIMNTEAFF	TGCAGCGTTGAACGGGCTCCGACAGCGATTATGAACACTGAAGCTTTCTTT
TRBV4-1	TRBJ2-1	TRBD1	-	CASSCGPGQLSYNEQFF	TGCGCCAGCAGCTGTGGACCGGGACAGCTAAGCTACAATGAGCAGTTCTTC
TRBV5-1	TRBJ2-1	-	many	CASSLDLGGSYNEQFF	TGCGCCAGCAGCTTGGACCTGGGGGGCTCCTACAATGAGCAGTTCTTC
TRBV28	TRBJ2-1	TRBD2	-	CASSLGGGGLAGYEQFF	TGTGCCAGCAGTCTAGGTGGAGGGGGACTAGCGGGGTATGAGCAGTTCTTC
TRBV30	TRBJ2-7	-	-	CAWSVTAHEQYF	TGTGCCTGGAGTGTCACGGCCCACGAGCAGTACTTC
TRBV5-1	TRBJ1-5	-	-	CASSLAPVGDSNQPQHF	TGCGCCAGCAGCTTGGCCCCGGTCGGTGATAGCAATCAGCCCCAGCATTTT
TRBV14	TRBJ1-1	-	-	CASTRRVNTEAFF	TGTGCCAGCACAAGGAGGGTGAACACTGAAGCTTTCTTT
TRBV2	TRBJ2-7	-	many	CASRDGAYEQYF	TGCGCCAGCAGGGACGGAGCCTACGAGCAGTACTTC
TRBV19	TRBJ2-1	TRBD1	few	CANTDREGNEQFF	TGTGCCAATACTGACAGGGAAGGCAATGAGCAGTTCTTC
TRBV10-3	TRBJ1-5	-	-	CAISAGHSNQPQHF	TGTGCCATCAGTGCGGGGCATAGCAATCAGCCCCAGCATTTT